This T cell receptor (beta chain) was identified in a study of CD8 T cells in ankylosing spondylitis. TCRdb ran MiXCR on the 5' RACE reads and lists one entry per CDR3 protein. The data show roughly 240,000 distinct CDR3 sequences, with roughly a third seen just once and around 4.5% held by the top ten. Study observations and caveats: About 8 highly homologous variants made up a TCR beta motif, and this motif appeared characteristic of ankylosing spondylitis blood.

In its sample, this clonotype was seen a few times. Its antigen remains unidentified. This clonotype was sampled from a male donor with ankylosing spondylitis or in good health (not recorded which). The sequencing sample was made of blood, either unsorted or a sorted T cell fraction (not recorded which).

The CDR3 here is CAISRSANQPQHF. Here the CDR3 DNA reads TGTGCCATCAGTCGCAGCGCAAATCAGCCCCAGCATTTT. The V call is TRBV10-3, the J call TRBJ1-5; D gene uncertain. This CDR3 has 13 residues. Germline lookup yields CDR1 ENHRY and CDR2 SYGVKD. V gave up 5 bases and J gave up 4 bases, with 9 bases separating them.